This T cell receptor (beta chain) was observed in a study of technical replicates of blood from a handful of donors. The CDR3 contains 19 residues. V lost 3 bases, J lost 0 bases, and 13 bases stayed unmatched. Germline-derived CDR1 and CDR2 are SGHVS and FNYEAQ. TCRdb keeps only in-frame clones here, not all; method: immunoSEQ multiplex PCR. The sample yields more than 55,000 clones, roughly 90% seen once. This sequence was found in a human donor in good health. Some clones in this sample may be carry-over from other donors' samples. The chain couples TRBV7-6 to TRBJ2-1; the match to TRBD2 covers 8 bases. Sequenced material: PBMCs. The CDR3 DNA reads TGTGCCAGCAGCTTTCTTGGTAGCGGGGCCCAAAGCTCCTACAATGAGCAGTTCTTC. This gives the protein CASSFLGSGAQSSYNEQFF. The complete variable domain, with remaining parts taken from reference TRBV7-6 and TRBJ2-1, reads GAGVSQSPRYKVTKRGQDVALRCDPISGHVSLYWYRQALGQGPEFLTYFNYEAQQDKSGLPNDRFSAERPEGSISTLTIQRTEQRDSAMYRCASSFLGSGAQSSYNEQFFGPGTRLTVL.